This T cell receptor (beta chain) was found in a study of control samples from healthy donors and cancer patients. This CDR3 contains 15 residues. Germline lookup yields CDR1 MDHEN and CDR2 SYDVKM. The V segment lost 6 bases and the J segment 11 bases; nucleotides outside the gene matches: 16. Repertoires were generated with immunoSEQ multiplex PCR, while TCRdb's copy carries only in-frame clones and drops some. The table lists more than 110,000 clones, approximately 92% of them singletons, with about 11% in the top ten. The sample comprised blood. The chain employs TRBV28 and TRBJ2-7; 10 positions agree with TRBD2. The source is a man aged 25-45 years in good health. Here the CDR3 DNA reads TGTGCCAGCAGAATCTCAGATAATAGGAGCGGGAGGGAGTACTTC. The encoded protein is CASRISDNRSGREYF.